At least ten counts were recorded for the clone carrying this TCR beta chain. Its antigen remains unidentified. The unsorted libraries were generated from a total of 2 million PBMCs, which had been stored in RNAlater at -80 C. This sample was included in a study of neurological immune-mediated disorders. General study points: One related-CDR3 cluster, which may be a signature, held the repertoires of 18 of 34 multiple sclerosis patients after phylogenetic grouping.

cDNA was made by 5'RACE with 10-nucleotide random UMIs. One entry per CDR3 protein results from TCRdb running MiXCR on the 5' RACE reads. This table has around 66,000 distinct CDR3 sequences, 5.2% appearing once. The ends were cut back, 6 bases at V and 8 bases at J, with 14 bases in the middle. CDR3 length: 12 amino acids. Germline CDR1 and CDR2: ENHRY and SYGVKD. The receptor comes from a woman in her twenties or thirties with multiple sclerosis. This chain joins TRBV10-3 and TRBJ2-7, with D perhaps TRBD1 or TRBD2 (6 bases each). The sequenced material came from PBMCs. In DNA form, the CDR3 reads TGTGCCATCAGCGAGAGGGGGGCGCAGCAGTACTTC. Its translation: CAISERGAQQYF.